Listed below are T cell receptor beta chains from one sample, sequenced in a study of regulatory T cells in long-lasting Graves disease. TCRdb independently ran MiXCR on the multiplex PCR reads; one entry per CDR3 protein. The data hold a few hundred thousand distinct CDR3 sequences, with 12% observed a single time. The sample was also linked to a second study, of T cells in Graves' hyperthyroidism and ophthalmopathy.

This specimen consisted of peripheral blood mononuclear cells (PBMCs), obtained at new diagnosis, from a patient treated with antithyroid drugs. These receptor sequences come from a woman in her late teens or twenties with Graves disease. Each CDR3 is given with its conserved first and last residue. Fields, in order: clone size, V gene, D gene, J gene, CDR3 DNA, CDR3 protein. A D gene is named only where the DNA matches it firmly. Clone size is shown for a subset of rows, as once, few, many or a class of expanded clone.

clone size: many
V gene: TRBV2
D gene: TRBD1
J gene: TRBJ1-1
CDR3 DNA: TGTGCCAGCAGTGAATACGGGACAGCGAACACTGAAGCTTTCTTT
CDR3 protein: CASSEYGTANTEAFF

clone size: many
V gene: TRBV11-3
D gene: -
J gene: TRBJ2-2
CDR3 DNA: TGTGCCAGCAGCTTATACAAGGGGATAGCCGGGGAGCTGTTTTTT
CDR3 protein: CASSLYKGIAGELFF

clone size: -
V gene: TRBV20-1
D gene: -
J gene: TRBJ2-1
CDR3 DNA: TGCAGTGCTAGAGTTATAGATGAGCAGTTCTTC
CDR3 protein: CSARVIDEQFF

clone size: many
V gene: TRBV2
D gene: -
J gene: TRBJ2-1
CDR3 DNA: TGTGCCAGCGAGCGGGTCTCCTACAATGAGCAGTTCTTC
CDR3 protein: CASERVSYNEQFF

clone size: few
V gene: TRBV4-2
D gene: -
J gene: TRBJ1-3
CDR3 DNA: TGTGCCAGCAGCCAAGAGACATTTCATGGAAACACCATATATTTT
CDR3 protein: CASSQETFHGNTIYF

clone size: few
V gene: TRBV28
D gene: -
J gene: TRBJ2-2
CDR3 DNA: TGTGCCAGCAGTTTATACAAGGGACGGTCGAACACCGGGGAGCTGTTTTTT
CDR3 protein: CASSLYKGRSNTGELFF

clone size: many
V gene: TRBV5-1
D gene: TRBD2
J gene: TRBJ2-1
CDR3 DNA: TGCGCCAGCAGCTTGGTGGCTAGCGGGGCGTACAATGAGCAGTTCTTC
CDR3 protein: CASSLVASGAYNEQFF

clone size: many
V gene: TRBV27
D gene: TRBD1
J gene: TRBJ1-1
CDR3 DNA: TGTGCCAGCAGTTTAACCGGGACAGGGGGCCCGATGAACACTGAAGCTTTCTTT
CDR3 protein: CASSLTGTGGPMNTEAFF

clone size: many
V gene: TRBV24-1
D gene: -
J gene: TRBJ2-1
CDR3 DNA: TGTGCCACCAGTGATACCCGGACAGTCCCAAATCAGTTCTTC
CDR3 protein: CATSDTRTVPNQFF

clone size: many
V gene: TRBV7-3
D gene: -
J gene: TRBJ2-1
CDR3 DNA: TGTGCCAGCAGCTCTTCCCGACAGGACAATGAGCAGTTCTTC
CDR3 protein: CASSSSRQDNEQFF

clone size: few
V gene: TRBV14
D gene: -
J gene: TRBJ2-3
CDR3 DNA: TGTGCCAGCAGCCAAACCGGACCAATGGGGGATACGCAGTATTTT
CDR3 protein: CASSQTGPMGDTQYF

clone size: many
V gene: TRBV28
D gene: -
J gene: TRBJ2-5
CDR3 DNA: TGTGCCAGCAGTTCCGAGGACACCCTTCCATGGGAGACCCAGTACTTC
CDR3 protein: CASSSEDTLPWETQYF

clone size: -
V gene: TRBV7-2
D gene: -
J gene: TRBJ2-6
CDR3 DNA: TGTGCCAGCAGCCGCAAACTAGGGGCCGGGGGGGCCAACGTCCTGACTTTC
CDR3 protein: CASSRKLGAGGANVLTF

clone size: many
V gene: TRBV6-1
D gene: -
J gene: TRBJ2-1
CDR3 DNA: TGTGCCAGCAGCCCAGGGACAGACGGGACTAGTTCCTACAATGAGCAGTTCTTC
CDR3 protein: CASSPGTDGTSSYNEQFF

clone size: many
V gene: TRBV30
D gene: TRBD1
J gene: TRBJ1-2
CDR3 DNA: TGTGCCTGGGTGAGGGACAGGGGCTATGGCTACACCTTC
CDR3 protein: CAWVRDRGYGYTF

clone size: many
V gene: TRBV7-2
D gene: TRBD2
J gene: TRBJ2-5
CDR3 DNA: TGTGCCAGCCGGATAGCGGGGGGGCGGGAGACCCAGTACTTC
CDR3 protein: CASRIAGGRETQYF

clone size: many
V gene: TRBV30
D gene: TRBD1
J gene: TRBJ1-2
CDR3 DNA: TGTGCCTGGACTGCCGGGACAGGGGACGGCGGCTACACCTTC
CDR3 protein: CAWTAGTGDGGYTF

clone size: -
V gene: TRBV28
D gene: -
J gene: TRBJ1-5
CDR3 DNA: TGTGCCAGCAGTTCCCAACGAATCGGCAATCAGCCCCAGCATTTT
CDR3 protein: CASSSQRIGNQPQHF

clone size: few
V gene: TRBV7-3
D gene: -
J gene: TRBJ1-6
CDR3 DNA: TGTGCCAGCAGCCCCGGTATGGCAGGTTCACCCCTCCACTTT
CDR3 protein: CASSPGMAGSPLHF

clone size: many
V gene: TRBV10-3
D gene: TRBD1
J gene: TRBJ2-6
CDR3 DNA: TGTGCCATCCTTGACTTGAGGACAGGTCCGCTCGGGGGGGCCAACGTCCTGACTTTC
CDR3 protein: CAILDLRTGPLGGANVLTF

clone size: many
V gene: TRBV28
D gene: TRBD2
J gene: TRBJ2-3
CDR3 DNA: TGTGCCAGCAGTTGGGAGGGAGGAGATACGCAGTATTTT
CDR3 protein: CASSWEGGDTQYF

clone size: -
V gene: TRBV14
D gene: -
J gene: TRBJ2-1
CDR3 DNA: TGTGCCAGCAGCCAAGATCCGTGGTTCCATGAGCAGTTCTTC
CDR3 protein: CASSQDPWFHEQFF

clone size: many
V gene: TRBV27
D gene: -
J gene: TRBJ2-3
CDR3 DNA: TGTGCCAGCAGTATCAGTTCCAGGGTCGAGCACGCAGATACGCAGTATTTT
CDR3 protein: CASSISSRVEHADTQYF

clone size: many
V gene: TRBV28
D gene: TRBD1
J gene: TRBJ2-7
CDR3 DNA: TGTGCCAGCAGTTTATGGGGGGACAGCTACGAGCAGTACTTC
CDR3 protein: CASSLWGDSYEQYF

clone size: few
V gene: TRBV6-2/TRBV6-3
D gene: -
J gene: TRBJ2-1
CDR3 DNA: TGTGCCAGCAGGGTGGGACTTCTAAGCTCCTACAATGAGCAGTTCTTC
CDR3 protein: CASRVGLLSSYNEQFF

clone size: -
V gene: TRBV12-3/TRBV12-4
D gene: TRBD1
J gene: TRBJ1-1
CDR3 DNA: TGTGCCAGCAGTCAGCCCGGGACAGGGGTTATAGCTTTCTTT
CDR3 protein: CASSQPGTGVIAFF